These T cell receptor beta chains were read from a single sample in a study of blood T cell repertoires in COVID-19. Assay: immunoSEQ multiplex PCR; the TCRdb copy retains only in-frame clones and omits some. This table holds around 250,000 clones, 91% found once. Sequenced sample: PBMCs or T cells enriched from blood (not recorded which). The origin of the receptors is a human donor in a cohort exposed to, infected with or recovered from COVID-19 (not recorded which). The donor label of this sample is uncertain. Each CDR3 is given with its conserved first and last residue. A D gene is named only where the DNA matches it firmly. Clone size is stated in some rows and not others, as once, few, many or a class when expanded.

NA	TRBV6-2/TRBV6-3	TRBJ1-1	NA	CASSWGGVNTEAFF	TGTGCCAGCAGTTGGGGGGGGGTTAACACTGAAGCTTTCTTT
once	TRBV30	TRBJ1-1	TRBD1	CAWSVYRGNTEAFF	TGTGCCTGGAGTGTATACAGGGGAAACACTGAAGCTTTCTTT
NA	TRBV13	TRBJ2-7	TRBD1	CASSLAGTGAYEQYF	TGTGCCAGCAGCTTAGCCGGGACAGGGGCCTACGAGCAGTACTTC
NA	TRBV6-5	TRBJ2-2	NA	CASSPATGELFF	TGTGCCAGCAGCCCAGCGACCGGGGAGCTGTTTTTT
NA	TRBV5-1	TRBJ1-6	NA	CASSDSLNSPLHF	TGCGCCAGCAGTGACAGTCTAAATTCACCCCTCCACTTT
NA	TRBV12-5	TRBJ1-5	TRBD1	CASARTGDQPQHF	TGTGCTAGTGCCAGGACAGGGGATCAGCCCCAGCATTTT
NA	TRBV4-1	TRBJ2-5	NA	CASSQGVGNQETQYF	TGCGCCAGCAGCCAAGGGGTGGGCAACCAAGAGACCCAGTACTTC
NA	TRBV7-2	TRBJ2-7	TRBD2	CASSFTSGGFEQYF	TGTGCCAGCAGCTTTACTAGCGGGGGTTTCGAGCAGTACTTC
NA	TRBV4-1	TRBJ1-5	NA	CASSQVGQPNQPQHF	TGCGCCAGCAGCCAGGTCGGACAGCCCAATCAGCCCCAGCATTTT
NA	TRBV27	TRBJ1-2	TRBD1	CASSLSSGTGHGYTF	TGTGCCAGCAGTTTATCCTCAGGGACAGGCCACGGCTACACCTTC
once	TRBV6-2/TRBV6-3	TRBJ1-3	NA	CASSYRNSGGDTIYF	TGTGCCAGCAGTTATAGAAACAGCGGTGGTGACACCATATATTTT
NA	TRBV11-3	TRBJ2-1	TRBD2	CASSLLTSGAYNEQFF	TGTGCCAGCAGCTTATTGACTAGCGGGGCCTACAATGAGCAGTTCTTC
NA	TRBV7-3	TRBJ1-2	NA	CASSLNQGSGYTF	TGTGCCAGCAGCTTAAATCAGGGGTCCGGCTACACCTTC
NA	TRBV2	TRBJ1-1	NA	CAGGPGITEAFF	TGTGCCGGGGGCCCTGGCATCACTGAAGCTTTCTTT
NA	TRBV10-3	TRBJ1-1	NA	CATRTENTEAFF	TGTGCCACAAGGACTGAGAACACTGAAGCTTTCTTT
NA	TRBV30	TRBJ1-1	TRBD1	CAWEGTGWGNTEAFF	TGTGCCTGGGAAGGGACAGGGTGGGGGAACACTGAAGCTTTCTTT
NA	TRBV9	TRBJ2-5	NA	CASNKNSRETQYF	TGTGCCAGCAACAAAAACAGTCGCGAGACCCAGTACTTC
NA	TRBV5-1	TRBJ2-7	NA	CASSLAGDAYEQYF	TGCGCCAGCAGCTTGGCGGGGGACGCCTACGAGCAGTACTTC
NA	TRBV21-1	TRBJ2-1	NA	CASSKIPGRGFF	TGTGCCAGCAGCAAAATCCCAGGGAGGGGGTTCTTC
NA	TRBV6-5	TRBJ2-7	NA	CASSYGSPQTYEQYF	TGTGCCAGCAGTTACGGTTCACCCCAGACCTACGAGCAGTACTTC
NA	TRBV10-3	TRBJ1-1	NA	CAISEGEPQAFF	TGTGCCATCAGTGAAGGAGAACCACAAGCTTTCTTT
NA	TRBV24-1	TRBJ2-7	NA	CATSGAGTYEQYF	TGTGCCACCAGTGGGGCAGGGACCTACGAGCAGTACTTC
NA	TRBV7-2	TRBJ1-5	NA	CASSGTRRQPQHF	TGTGCCAGCAGCGGGACAAGGAGGCAGCCCCAGCATTTT
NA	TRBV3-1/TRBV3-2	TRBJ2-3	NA	CASSQAPDTQYF	TGTGCCAGCAGCCAAGCTCCAGATACGCAGTATTTT
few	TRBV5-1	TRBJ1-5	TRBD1	CASSPGDRPNQPQHF	TGCGCCAGCAGCCCAGGGGACAGGCCCAATCAGCCCCAGCATTTT
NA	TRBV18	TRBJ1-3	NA	CASSPRDQQGLPGNTIYF	TGTGCCAGCTCACCACGAGATCAGCAGGGCTTGCCTGGAAACACCATATATTTT
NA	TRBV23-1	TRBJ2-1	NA	CASSQQGAGVHEQFF	TGCGCCAGCAGTCAACAAGGGGCCGGAGTCCATGAGCAGTTCTTC
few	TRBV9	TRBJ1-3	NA	CASSISTEGVSGNTIYF	TGTGCCAGCAGCATTTCGACAGAAGGGGTATCTGGAAACACCATATATTTT
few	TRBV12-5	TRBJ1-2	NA	CASERFRESGYGYTF	TGTGCTAGTGAAAGGTTCCGGGAGAGTGGGTATGGCTACACCTTC
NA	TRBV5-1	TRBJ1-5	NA	CASSLGLTSNQPQHF	TGCGCCAGCAGTCTTGGACTGACTAGCAATCAGCCCCAGCATTTT
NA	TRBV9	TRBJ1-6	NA	CASSVVDSPLHF	TGTGCCAGCAGCGTAGTCGATTCACCCCTCCACTTT
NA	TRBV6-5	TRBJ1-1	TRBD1	CASSRQGAGRAFF	TGTGCCAGCAGTAGACAGGGGGCGGGCAGAGCTTTCTTT
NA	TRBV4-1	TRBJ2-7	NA	CASSGRTQGGDEQYF	TGCGCCAGCAGCGGCAGAACCCAGGGGGGAGACGAGCAGTACTTC
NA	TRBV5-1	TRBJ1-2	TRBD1	CASSFKLRGPGPNYGYTF	TGCGCCAGCAGCTTTAAATTAAGGGGGCCAGGTCCAAACTATGGCTACACCTTC
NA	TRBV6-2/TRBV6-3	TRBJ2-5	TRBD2	CASSPAGLAINTQETQYF	TGTGCCAGCAGTCCAGCGGGACTGGCAATCAATACCCAAGAGACCCAGTACTTC
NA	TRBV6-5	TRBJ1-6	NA	CASRMTETSNSPLHF	TGTGCCAGCAGAATGACAGAGACTTCCAATTCACCCCTCCACTTT
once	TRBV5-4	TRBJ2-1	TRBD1	CASSLGTGTNEQFF	TGTGCCAGCAGCTTAGGGACAGGGACAAATGAGCAGTTCTTC
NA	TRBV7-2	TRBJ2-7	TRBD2	CASSSWTSGGLSYEQYF	TGTGCCAGCAGCTCCTGGACTAGCGGGGGCCTAAGCTACGAGCAGTACTTC
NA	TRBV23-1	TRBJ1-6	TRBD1	CASSLTGPNSPLHF	TGCGCCAGCAGTCTGACAGGGCCCAATTCACCCCTCCACTTT
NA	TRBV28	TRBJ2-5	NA	CASGRGQETQYF	TGTGCCAGCGGCAGAGGACAGGAGACCCAGTACTTC
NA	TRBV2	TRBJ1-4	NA	CASRVDSFNEKLFF	TGTGCCAGCAGGGTCGACAGTTTCAATGAAAAACTGTTTTTT
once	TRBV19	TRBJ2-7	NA	CASSPSREPHSYEQYF	TGTGCCAGTAGTCCCTCCAGGGAACCACACTCCTACGAGCAGTACTTC
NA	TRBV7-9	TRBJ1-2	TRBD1	CASSSTGAGGYTF	TGTGCCAGCAGCTCTACAGGGGCAGGCGGCTACACCTTC
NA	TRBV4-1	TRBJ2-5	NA	CATKERVLQETQYF	TGCGCCACCAAAGAGAGGGTATTACAAGAGACCCAGTACTTC
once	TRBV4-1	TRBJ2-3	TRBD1	CASSLSGQGTDTQYF	TGCGCCAGCAGCCTTTCGGGACAGGGAACAGATACGCAGTATTTT
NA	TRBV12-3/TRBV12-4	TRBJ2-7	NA	CASSPRRDYEQYF	TGTGCCAGCAGTCCCCGGAGGGACTACGAGCAGTACTTC
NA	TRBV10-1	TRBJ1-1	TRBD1	CASSETGGLTEAFF	TGCGCCAGCAGTGAAACAGGGGGACTGACTGAAGCTTTCTTT